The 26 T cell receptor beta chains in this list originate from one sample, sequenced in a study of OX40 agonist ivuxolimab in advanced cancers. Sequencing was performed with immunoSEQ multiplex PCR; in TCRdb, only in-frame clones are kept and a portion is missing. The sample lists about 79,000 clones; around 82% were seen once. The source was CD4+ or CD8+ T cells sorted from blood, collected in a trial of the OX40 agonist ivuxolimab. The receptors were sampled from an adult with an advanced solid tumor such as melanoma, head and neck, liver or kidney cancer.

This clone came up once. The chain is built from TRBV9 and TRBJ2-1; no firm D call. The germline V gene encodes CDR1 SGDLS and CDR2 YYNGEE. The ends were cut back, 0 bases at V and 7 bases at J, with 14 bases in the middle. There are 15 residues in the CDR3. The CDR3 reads CASSVGIVRSNEQFF. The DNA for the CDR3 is TGTGCCAGCAGCGTAGGAATAGTACGATCGAATGAGCAGTTCTTC.

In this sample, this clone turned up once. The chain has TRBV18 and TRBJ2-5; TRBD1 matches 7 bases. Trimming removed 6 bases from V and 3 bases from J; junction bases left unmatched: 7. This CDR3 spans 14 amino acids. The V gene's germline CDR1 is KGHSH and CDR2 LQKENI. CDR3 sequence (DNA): TGTGCCAGCTCCCCTAACGGACAGGAAGAGACCCAGTACTTC. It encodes CASSPNGQEETQYF.

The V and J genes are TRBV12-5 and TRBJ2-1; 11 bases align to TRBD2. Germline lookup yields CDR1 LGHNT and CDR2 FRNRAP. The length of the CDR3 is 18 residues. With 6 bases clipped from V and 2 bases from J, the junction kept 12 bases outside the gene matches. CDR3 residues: CASGPSSLAGVPYNEQFF. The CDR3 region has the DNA TGTGCTAGTGGCCCGTCATCACTAGCGGGAGTTCCCTACAATGAGCAGTTCTTC.

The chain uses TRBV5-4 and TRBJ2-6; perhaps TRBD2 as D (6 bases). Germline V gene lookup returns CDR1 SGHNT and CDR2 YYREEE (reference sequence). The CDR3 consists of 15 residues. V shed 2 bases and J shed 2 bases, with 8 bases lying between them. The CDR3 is CASSFGGAGANVLTF. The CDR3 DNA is TGTGCCAGCAGCTTCGGGGGTGCTGGGGCCAACGTCCTGACTTTC.

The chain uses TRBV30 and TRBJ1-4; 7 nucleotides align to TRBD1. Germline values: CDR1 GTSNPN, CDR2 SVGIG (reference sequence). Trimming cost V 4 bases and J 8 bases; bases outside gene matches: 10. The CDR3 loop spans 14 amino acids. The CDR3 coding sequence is TGTGCCTGGACGGACACTCGAGGGGGCGAAAAACTGTTTTTT. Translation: CAWTDTRGGEKLFF.

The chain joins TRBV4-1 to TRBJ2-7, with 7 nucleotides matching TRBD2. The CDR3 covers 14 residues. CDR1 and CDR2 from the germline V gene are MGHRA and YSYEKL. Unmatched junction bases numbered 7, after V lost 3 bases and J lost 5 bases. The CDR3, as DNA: TGCGCCAGCAGCCATAATTTCCGGGGGGACGAGCAGTACTTC. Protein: CASSHNFRGDEQYF.

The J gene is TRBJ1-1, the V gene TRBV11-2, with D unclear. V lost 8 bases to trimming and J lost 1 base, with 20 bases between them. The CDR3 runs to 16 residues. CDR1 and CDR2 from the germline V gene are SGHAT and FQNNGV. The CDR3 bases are TGTGCCAGCCGGAAAGGGAATTTGGGAAAGAACACTGAAGCTTTCTTT. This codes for CASRKGNLGKNTEAFF.

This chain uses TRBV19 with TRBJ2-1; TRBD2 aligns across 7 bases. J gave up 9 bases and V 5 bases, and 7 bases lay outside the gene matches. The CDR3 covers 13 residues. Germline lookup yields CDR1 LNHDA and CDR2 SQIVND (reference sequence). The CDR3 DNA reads TGTGCCAGTAGTTCAGGGCGGGAGTCTGAGCAGTTCTTC. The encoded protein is CASSSGRESEQFF.

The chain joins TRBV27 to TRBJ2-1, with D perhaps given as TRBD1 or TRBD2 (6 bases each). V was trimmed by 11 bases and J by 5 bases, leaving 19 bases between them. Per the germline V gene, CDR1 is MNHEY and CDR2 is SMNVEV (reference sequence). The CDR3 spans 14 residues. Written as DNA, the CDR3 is TGTGCCTCCTCGGAATGGGGGGCGGACAATGAGCAGTTCTTC. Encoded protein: CASSEWGADNEQFF.

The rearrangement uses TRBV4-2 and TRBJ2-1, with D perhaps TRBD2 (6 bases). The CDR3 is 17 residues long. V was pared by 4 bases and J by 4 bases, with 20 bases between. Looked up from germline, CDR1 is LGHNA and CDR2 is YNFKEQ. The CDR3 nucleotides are TGTGCCAGCAGCCCCCATGCTGGCGAGCGGGCGTACAATGAGCAGTTCTTC. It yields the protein CASSPHAGERAYNEQFF.

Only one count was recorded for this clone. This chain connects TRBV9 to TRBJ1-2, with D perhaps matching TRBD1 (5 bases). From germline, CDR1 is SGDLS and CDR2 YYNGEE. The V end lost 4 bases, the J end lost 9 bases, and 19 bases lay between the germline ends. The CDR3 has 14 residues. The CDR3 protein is CASSNTGVRGRYTF. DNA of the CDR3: TGTGCCAGCAGCAACACGGGGGTCAGAGGACGCTACACCTTC.

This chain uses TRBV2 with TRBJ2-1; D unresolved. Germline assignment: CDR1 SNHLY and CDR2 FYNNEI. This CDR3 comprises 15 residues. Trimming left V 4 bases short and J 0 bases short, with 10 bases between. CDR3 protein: CASSVKGSSYNEQFF. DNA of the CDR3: TGTGCCAGCAGTGTCAAGGGAAGCTCCTACAATGAGCAGTTCTTC.

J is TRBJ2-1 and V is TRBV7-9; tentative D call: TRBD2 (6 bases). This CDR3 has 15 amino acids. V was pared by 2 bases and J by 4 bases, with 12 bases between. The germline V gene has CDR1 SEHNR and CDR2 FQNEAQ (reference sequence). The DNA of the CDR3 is TGTGCCAGCAGCTTACCCGGGACTCATTACAATGAGCAGTTCTTC. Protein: CASSLPGTHYNEQFF.

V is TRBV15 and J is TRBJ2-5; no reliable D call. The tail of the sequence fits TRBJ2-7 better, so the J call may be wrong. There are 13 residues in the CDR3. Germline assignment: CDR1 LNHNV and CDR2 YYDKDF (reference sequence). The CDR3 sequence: CATRSVTSYEQYF. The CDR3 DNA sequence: TGTGCCACCAGGTCTGTCACATCCTACGAGCAGTACTTC.

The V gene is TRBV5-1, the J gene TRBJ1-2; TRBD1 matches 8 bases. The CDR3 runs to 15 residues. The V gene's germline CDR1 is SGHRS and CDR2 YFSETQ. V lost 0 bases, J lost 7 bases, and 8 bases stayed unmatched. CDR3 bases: TGCGCCAGCAGCTTGGAAGAATGGACAGGGAGTGGCTACACCTTC. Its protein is CASSLEEWTGSGYTF. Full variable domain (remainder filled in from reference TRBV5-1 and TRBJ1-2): KAGVTQTPRYLIKTRGQQVTLSCSPISGHRSVSWYQQTPGQGLQFLFEYFSETQRNKGNFPGRFSGRQFSNSRSEMNVSTLELGDSALYLCASSLEEWTGSGYTFGSGTRLTVV.

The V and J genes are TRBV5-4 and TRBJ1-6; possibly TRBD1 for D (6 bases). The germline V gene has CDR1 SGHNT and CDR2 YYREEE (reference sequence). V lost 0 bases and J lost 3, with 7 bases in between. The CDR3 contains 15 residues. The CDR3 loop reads CASSLAGVYNSPLHF. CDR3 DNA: TGTGCCAGCAGCTTGGCAGGGGTCTATAATTCACCCCTCCACTTT.

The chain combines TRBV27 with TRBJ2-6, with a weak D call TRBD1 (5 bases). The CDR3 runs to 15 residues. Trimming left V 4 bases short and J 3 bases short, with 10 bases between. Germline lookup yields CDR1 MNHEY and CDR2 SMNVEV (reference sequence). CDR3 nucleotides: TGTGCCAGCAGTTCCCCCAGGGATGGGGCCAACGTCCTGACTTTC. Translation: CASSSPRDGANVLTF. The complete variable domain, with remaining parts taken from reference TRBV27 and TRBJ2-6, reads EAQVTQNPRYLITVTGKKLTVTCSQNMNHEYMSWYRQDPGLGLRQIYYSMNVEVTDKGDVPEGYKVSRKEKRNFPLILESPSPNQTSLYFCASSSPRDGANVLTFGAGSRLTVL.

The CDR3 coding sequence is TGTGCCAGCAGTTTAGGGGGGCTGTCTAACTATGGCTACACCTTC. This encodes CASSLGGLSNYGYTF. The V gene is TRBV28, the J gene TRBJ1-2; possibly TRBD1 for D (6 bases). The CDR3 is 15 residues long. Germline V gene sequence: CDR1 MDHEN, CDR2 SYDVKM. V lost 2 bases to trimming and J lost 0 bases, with 10 bases between them.

CDR3 in DNA: TGTGCCAGCAGTTACTTTGACAGGGATCAGCCCCAGCATTTT. This gives the protein CASSYFDRDQPQHF. The V and J genes are TRBV6-5 and TRBJ1-5, with TRBD1 matching 7 bases. V lost 1 base, J lost 5 bases, and 2 bases stayed unmatched. Germline V gene lookup returns CDR1 MNHEY and CDR2 SVGAGI. This CDR3 has 14 residues.

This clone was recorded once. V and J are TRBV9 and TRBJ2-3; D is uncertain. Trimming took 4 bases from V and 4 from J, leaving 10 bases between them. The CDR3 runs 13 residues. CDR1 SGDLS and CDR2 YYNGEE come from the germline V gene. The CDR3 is CASSRKWADTQYF. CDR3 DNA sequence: TGTGCCAGCAGCCGTAAATGGGCAGATACGCAGTATTTT.

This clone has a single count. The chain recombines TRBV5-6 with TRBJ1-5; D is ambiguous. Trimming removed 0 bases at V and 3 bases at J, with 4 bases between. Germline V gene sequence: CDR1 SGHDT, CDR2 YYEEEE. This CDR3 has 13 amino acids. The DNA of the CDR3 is TGTGCCAGCAGCTTGGGGGTCAATCAGCCCCAGCATTTT. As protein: CASSLGVNQPQHF.

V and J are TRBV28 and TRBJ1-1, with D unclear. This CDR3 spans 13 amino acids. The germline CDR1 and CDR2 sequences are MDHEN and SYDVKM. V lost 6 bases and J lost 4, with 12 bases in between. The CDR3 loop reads CASSGVVSTEAFF. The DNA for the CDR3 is TGTGCCAGCAGCGGAGTAGTGAGCACTGAAGCTTTCTTT.

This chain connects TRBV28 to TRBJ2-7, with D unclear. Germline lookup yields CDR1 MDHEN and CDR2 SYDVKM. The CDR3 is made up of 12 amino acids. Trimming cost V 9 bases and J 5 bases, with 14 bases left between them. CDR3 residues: CASRPVTNEQYF. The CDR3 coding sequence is TGTGCCAGTCGACCCGTCACAAACGAGCAGTACTTC. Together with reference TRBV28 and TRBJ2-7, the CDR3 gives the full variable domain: DVKVTQSSRYLVKRTGEKVFLECVQDMDHENMFWYRQDPGLGLRLIYFSYDVKMKEKGDIPEGYSVSREKKERFSLILESASTNQTSMYLCASRPVTNEQYFGPGTRLTVT.

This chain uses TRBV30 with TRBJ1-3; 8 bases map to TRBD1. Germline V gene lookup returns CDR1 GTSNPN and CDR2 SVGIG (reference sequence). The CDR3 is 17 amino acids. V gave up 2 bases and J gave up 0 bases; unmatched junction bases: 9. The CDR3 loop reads CAWSPPGTGTSGNTIYF. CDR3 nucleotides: TGTGCCTGGAGTCCCCCCGGGACAGGAACCTCTGGAAACACCATATATTTT. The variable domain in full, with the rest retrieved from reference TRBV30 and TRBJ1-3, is SQTIHQWPATLVQPVGSPLSLECTVEGTSNPNLYWYRQAAGRGLQLLFYSVGIGQISSEVPQNLSASRPQDRQFILSSKKLLLSDSGFYLCAWSPPGTGTSGNTIYFGEGSWLTVV.

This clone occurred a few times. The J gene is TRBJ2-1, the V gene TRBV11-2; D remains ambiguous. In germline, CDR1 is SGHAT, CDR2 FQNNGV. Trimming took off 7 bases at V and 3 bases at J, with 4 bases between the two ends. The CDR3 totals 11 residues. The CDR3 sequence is CASNLYNEQFF. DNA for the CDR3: TGTGCCAGCAACCTCTACAATGAGCAGTTCTTC.

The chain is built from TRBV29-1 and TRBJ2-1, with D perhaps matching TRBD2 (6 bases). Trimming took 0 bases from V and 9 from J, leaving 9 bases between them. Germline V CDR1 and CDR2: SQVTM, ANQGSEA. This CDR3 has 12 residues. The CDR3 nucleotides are TGCAGCGTTGAAGATAGGCGGGGTGAGCAGTTCTTC. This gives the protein CSVEDRRGEQFF.